One sample yielded the 22 T cell receptor beta chains listed below, sequenced in a study of T cell changes during pregnancy in multiple sclerosis. Here immunoSEQ multiplex PCR was the method, and the copy in TCRdb shows in-frame clones only, minus some. The sample carries 40,000 or so clones, around 89% recorded once. The source material was CD8+ T cells from peripheral blood mononuclear cells, sampled in the third trimester of pregnancy. The receptors were sampled from a female donor with multiple sclerosis, enrolled in a pregnancy study.

The J gene is TRBJ2-1, the V gene TRBV15; TRBD2 aligns across 14 bases. Unmatched junction bases numbered 2, after V lost 6 bases and J lost 4 bases. CDR3 length equals 15 residues. CDR1 is LNHNV and CDR2 is YYDKDF in the germline V gene (reference sequence). CDR3 bases: TGTGCCACCAGAAGACTAGCGGGGGGGTACAATGAGCAGTTCTTC. This codes for CATRRLAGGYNEQFF.

The CDR3 reads CASSESTGQGIYNEQFF. DNA for the CDR3: TGCGCCAGCAGTGAGTCCACGGGACAGGGGATATACAATGAGCAGTTCTTC. The J gene is TRBJ2-1, the V gene TRBV10-2; 10 nucleotides agree with TRBD1. This CDR3 contains 17 residues. The V segment lost 0 bases and the J segment 4 bases; nucleotides outside the gene matches: 6. The germline CDR1 and CDR2 sequences are WSHSY and SAAADI.

V usage is TRBV4-1 and J usage is TRBJ1-5; 11 nucleotides line up with TRBD1. The germline V gene encodes CDR1 MGHRA and CDR2 YSYEKL. The junction had 9 bases not matched to a gene; V was cut back by 1 base and J by 4 bases. This CDR3 is 18 amino acids long. The CDR3 spells CASSQGPLGQGANQPQHF. As DNA, the CDR3 is TGCGCCAGCAGCCAAGGTCCACTCGGACAGGGGGCAAATCAGCCCCAGCATTTT.

The chain couples TRBV15 to TRBJ2-1, with 11 positions matching TRBD1. The CDR3 spans 15 residues. The J segment lost 7 bases and the V segment lost 5 bases, leaving 7 bases of the junction unmatched. Germline loops: CDR1 LNHNV, CDR2 YYDKDF (reference sequence). The CDR3 protein is CATSGGTGGSNEQFF. CDR3 bases: TGTGCCACCAGCGGCGGGACAGGGGGTAGTAATGAGCAGTTCTTC.

The rearrangement links TRBV28 to TRBJ1-5; the match to TRBD1 covers 8 bases. With 7 bases clipped from V and 1 base from J, the junction kept 6 bases outside the gene matches. The CDR3 is 15 amino acids. Germline V lookup: CDR1 MDHEN, CDR2 SYDVKM. CDR3 loop: CASKGQGRSNQPQHF. CDR3 bases: TGTGCCAGCAAAGGACAGGGTCGAAGCAATCAGCCCCAGCATTTT. The full variable domain, with the rest looked up from reference TRBV28 and TRBJ1-5, is DVKVTQSSRYLVKRTGEKVFLECVQDMDHENMFWYRQDPGLGLRLIYFSYDVKMKEKGDIPEGYSVSREKKERFSLILESASTNQTSMYLCASKGQGRSNQPQHFGDGTRLSIL.

The chain has TRBV28 and TRBJ2-3; D ambiguous. The CDR3 is 15 amino acids. CDR1 is MDHEN and CDR2 is SYDVKM in the germline V gene. The V end was cut by 2 bases, the J end by 0 bases, with 9 bases between. CDR3 DNA sequence: TGTGCCAGCAGTTTAGTGACATCTAGCACAGATACGCAGTATTTT. Its translation: CASSLVTSSTDTQYF.

The chain couples TRBV5-6 to TRBJ1-1; tentatively, D is TRBD1 (5 bases). The CDR3 covers 16 residues. CDR1 is SGHDT and CDR2 is YYEEEE in the germline V gene. Trimming pared 4 bases from V and 0 bases from J, leaving 16 bases between. As DNA, the CDR3 is TGTGCCAGCAGCCCAAACCGCAGGGAAGTGAACACTGAAGCTTTCTTT. This translates into CASSPNRREVNTEAFF.

V and J are TRBV7-6 and TRBJ2-1; D is undetermined. The V and J ends lost 5 bases and 7 bases respectively, with 24 bases between them. This CDR3 comprises 17 residues. Germline V lookup: CDR1 SGHVS, CDR2 FNYEAQ. CDR3 nucleotide sequence: TGTGCCAGCAGCGACCCGCATGAAGTAATAGCCGGGAATGAGCAGTTCTTC. Translated: CASSDPHEVIAGNEQFF.

The rearrangement joins TRBV10-3 to TRBJ1-4, with 10 positions matching TRBD1. Germline values: CDR1 ENHRY, CDR2 SYGVKD. V lost 9 bases, J lost 7 bases, and 11 bases stayed unmatched. The CDR3 contains 15 residues. CDR3 loop: CAIKSGTGVGEKLFF. The CDR3 DNA sequence: TGTGCCATTAAATCCGGGACAGGGGTGGGTGAAAAACTGTTTTTT.

Concerning this clone itself: This CDR3 is also generated by other DNA sequences in the sample. This chain connects TRBV9 to TRBJ2-7; D not resolved. Per the germline V gene, CDR1 is SGDLS and CDR2 is YYNGEE. Trimming left V 0 bases short and J 1 base short, with 8 bases between. The CDR3 is 14 amino acids. DNA of the CDR3: TGTGCCAGCAGCGTAGGTGGTAGTTCCTACGAGCAGTACTTC. As protein: CASSVGGSSYEQYF.

The chain combines TRBV6-5 with TRBJ2-7, with D perhaps TRBD1 (5 bases). The V and J ends lost 4 bases and 7 bases respectively, with 8 bases between them. This CDR3 is 11 amino acids long. CDR1 MNHEY and CDR2 SVGAGI come from the germline V gene. This CDR3 reads CASSSGLEQYF. The CDR3 DNA is TGTGCCAGCAGTTCAGGGCTAGAGCAGTACTTC.

V gene TRBV4-1 combines with J gene TRBJ2-7; D is possibly TRBD1 (6 bases). There are 15 residues in the CDR3. Germline V lookup: CDR1 MGHRA, CDR2 YSYEKL. The ends were cut back, 1 base at V and 2 bases at J, with 12 bases in the middle. CDR3 sequence (DNA): TGCGCCAGCAGCCAAGGCAGGGGTCCCCCCTACGAGCAGTACTTC. As protein: CASSQGRGPPYEQYF.

DNA of the CDR3: TGTGCCAGCAGCTTAGGCCTAGCCGGGTTTGAGCAGTTCTTC. Protein sequence: CASSLGLAGFEQFF. The genes are TRBV13 and TRBJ2-1; weak D call: TRBD2 (5 bases). Germline-derived CDR1 and CDR2 are PRHDT and FYEKMQ (reference sequence). CDR3 length: 14 amino acids. V was pared by 0 bases and J by 9 bases, with 12 bases between.

The gene calls are TRBV2 and TRBJ1-6, with 8 bases lining up with TRBD1. CDR3 length equals 14 residues. Trimming took 6 bases from V and 8 from J; bases not matched to a gene: 6. The germline V gene encodes CDR1 SNHLY and CDR2 FYNNEI. The CDR3, as DNA: TGTGCCAGCAGGGACGGACAGGGAGATTCACCCCTCCACTTT. The encoded protein is CASRDGQGDSPLHF.

In this sample, this clone turned up a few times. The V and J genes are TRBV2 and TRBJ1-1, with 12 bases identical to TRBD1. V was clipped by 9 bases and J by 6 bases; unmatched bases: 11. Germline V gene lookup returns CDR1 SNHLY and CDR2 FYNNEI. The CDR3 has 15 amino acids. CDR3 nucleotides: TGTGCCAGGACGGGACAGGGGGCGGGGGGCGCTGAAGCTTTCTTT. Its protein is CARTGQGAGGAEAFF.

V gene TRBV30 combines with J gene TRBJ1-2; D might be TRBD1 (6 bases). Per germline, CDR1 GTSNPN and CDR2 SVGIG (reference sequence). This CDR3 is built from 14 residues. V was shortened by 2 bases and J by 0 bases, with 10 bases between the two germline ends. CDR3 DNA sequence: TGTGCCTGGAGTCCTGAGGGGGCTAACTATGGCTACACCTTC. Its translation is CAWSPEGANYGYTF.

The chain carries TRBV6-5 and TRBJ2-2, with 8 bases fitting TRBD1. The germline CDR1 and CDR2 sequences are MNHEY and SVGAGI. V shed 4 bases, J shed 0 bases, and the junction held 1 base outside the gene matches. The CDR3 spans 15 residues. CDR3 DNA: TGTGCCAGCAGTTTACAGGGGGCGAACACCGGGGAGCTGTTTTTT. This translates into CASSLQGANTGELFF.

This CDR3 reads CAWSTGGWEQFF. The CDR3 DNA reads as TGTGCCTGGAGCACGGGGGGTTGGGAGCAGTTCTTC. The chain combines TRBV30 with TRBJ2-1, with 7 positions matching TRBD2. The ends lost 3 bases at V and 10 bases at J; junction bases unmatched: 6. The germline CDR1 and CDR2 sequences are GTSNPN and SVGIG (reference sequence). CDR3 length equals 12 residues.

The chain joins TRBV19 to TRBJ1-1; no clear D gene. The CDR3 consists of 16 residues. From germline, CDR1 is LNHDA and CDR2 SQIVND (reference sequence). Between the trimmed V and J ends, which lost 4 bases and 0 bases, there was a span of 15 bases. DNA for the CDR3: TGTGCCAGTAGTACCCTGCCCGGCAGGATGAACACTGAAGCTTTCTTT. This codes for CASSTLPGRMNTEAFF.

This sequence joins TRBV19 and TRBJ1-2; TRBD1 matches 7 bases. The CDR3 has 13 amino acids. The germline V gene encodes CDR1 LNHDA and CDR2 SQIVND (reference sequence). V lost 5 bases to trimming and J lost 5 bases; unmatched junction nucleotides: 5. CDR3 loop: CASSAQTGYGYTF. The CDR3 DNA reads as TGTGCCAGTAGTGCCCAGACAGGGTATGGCTACACCTTC. Full variable domain (missing parts from reference TRBV19 and TRBJ1-2): DGGITQSPKYLFRKEGQNVTLSCEQNLNHDAMYWYRQDPGQGLRLIYYSQIVNDFQKGDIAEGYSVSREKKESFPLTVTSAQKNPTAFYLCASSAQTGYGYTFGSGTRLTVV.

This chain uses TRBV21-1 with TRBJ1-5; TRBD1, the D gene given by the table, was not confirmed from the DNA. TRBV21-1 is reported as a pseudogene. The CDR3 length is 16 residues. CDR3 DNA: TGTGCCAGCAGCAGGTCCGGGACAAGCTCCAATCAGCCCCAGCATTTT. Amino acids: CASSRSGTSSNQPQHF.

This chain uses TRBV11-2 with TRBJ1-1, with no clear D. The CDR3 is made up of 13 amino acids. The germline CDR1 and CDR2 sequences are SGHAT and FQNNGV. Trimming took 1 base from V and 1 from J, leaving 4 bases between them. The CDR3: CASSLAGNTEAFF. In DNA form, the CDR3 reads TGTGCCAGCAGCTTAGCAGGGAACACTGAAGCTTTCTTT.